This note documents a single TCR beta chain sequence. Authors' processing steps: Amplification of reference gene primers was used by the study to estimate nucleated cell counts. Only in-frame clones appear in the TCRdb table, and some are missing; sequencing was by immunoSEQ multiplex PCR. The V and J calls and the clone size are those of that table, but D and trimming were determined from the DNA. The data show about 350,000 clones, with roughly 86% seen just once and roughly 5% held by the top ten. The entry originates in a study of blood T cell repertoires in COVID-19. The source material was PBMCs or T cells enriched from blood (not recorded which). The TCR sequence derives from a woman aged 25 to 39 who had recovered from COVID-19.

This CDR3 reads CATGRDGYTF. CDR3 sequence (DNA): TGTGCCACGGGGAGGGATGGCTACACCTTC. The chain couples TRBV6-5 to TRBJ1-2; D ambiguous. Germline loops: CDR1 MNHEY, CDR2 SVGAGI. The V end lost 10 bases, the J end lost 6 bases, and 9 bases lay between the germline ends. This CDR3 has 10 residues.